Listed below are T cell receptor beta chains from one sample, sequenced in a study of blood T cell repertoires in COVID-19. TCRdb's table, derived via immunoSEQ multiplex PCR, lists solely in-frame clones and lacks some. In the table there are about 300,000 clones, approximately 85% of which are singletons. Sequencing input: PBMCs or T cells enriched from blood (not recorded which). These receptors all come from a man aged 30 to 45 who had recovered from COVID-19. CDR3s include the opening cysteine and the closing phenylalanine or tryptophan. The D gene is left open where the match is weak. Size is omitted from some rows. Given values are once, few, many or a class for expanded clones.

j_call d_call clone_size v_call cdr3_length cdr3_aa cdr3_nt
TRBJ1-4 TRBD1 NA TRBV27 14 CASSLGTGAEKLFF TGTGCCAGCAGTCTGGGGACAGGGGCTGAAAAACTGTTTTTT
TRBJ2-4 TRBD1 NA TRBV24-1 17 CATSAHKDRGAKNIQYF TGTGCCACCAGTGCCCACAAGGACAGGGGAGCCAAAAACATTCAGTACTTC
TRBJ2-3 NA NA TRBV4-3 14 CASSQTDISDTQYF TGCGCCAGCAGCCAGACCGACATTTCGGATACGCAGTATTTT
TRBJ1-1 NA once TRBV9 13 CASSVDFKSEAFF TGTGCCAGCAGCGTAGATTTTAAATCTGAAGCTTTCTTT
TRBJ1-6 NA NA TRBV7-6 15 CASSNDPGYNSPLHF TGTGCCAGCAGCAACGATCCGGGGTATAATTCACCCCTCCACTTT
TRBJ2-4 NA NA TRBV11-2 16 CASSSLGILAKNIQYF TGTGCCAGCAGCTCCCTCGGGATTTTAGCCAAAAACATTCAGTACTTC
TRBJ2-7 NA NA TRBV13 11 CASSLRGRQYF TGTGCCAGCAGCCTCAGGGGTCGGCAGTACTTC
TRBJ2-7 TRBD2 NA TRBV7-9 15 CASSSSGRGTYEQYF TGTGCCAGCAGCTCCTCCGGGCGGGGGACCTACGAGCAGTACTTC
TRBJ2-3 TRBD1 NA TRBV6-5 15 CASNRQGARTDTQYF TGTGCCAGCAACCGACAGGGGGCGCGCACAGATACGCAGTATTTT
TRBJ2-1 TRBD2 once TRBV7-3 15 CASSFSTSGGVEQFF TGTGCCAGCAGCTTCTCGACTAGCGGGGGGGTAGAGCAGTTCTTC
TRBJ2-3 TRBD2 NA TRBV7-2 15 CASSFTSGGVDTQYF TGTGCCAGCAGCTTCACTAGCGGGGGGGTAGATACGCAGTATTTT
TRBJ1-2 NA once TRBV7-3 14 CASSPGGPNYGYTF TGTGCCAGCAGCCCCGGGGGACCGAACTATGGCTACACCTTC
TRBJ1-5 NA NA TRBV6-2/TRBV6-3 14 CASSQAGGNQPQHF TGTGCCAGCAGCCAGGCAGGGGGCAATCAGCCCCAGCATTTT
TRBJ2-7 TRBD2 NA TRBV6-1 15 CASSDGLAGAGEQYF TGTGCCAGCAGTGATGGGCTAGCGGGGGCTGGCGAGCAGTACTTC
TRBJ2-2 TRBD2 NA TRBV4-3 18 CASSPHRLAGGQSGELFF TGCGCCAGCAGCCCCCACCGACTAGCGGGGGGGCAGAGCGGGGAGCTGTTTTTT
TRBJ1-2 NA NA TRBV30 13 CAWSLQGTHGYTF TGTGCCTGGAGCCTACAGGGAACGCATGGCTACACCTTC
TRBJ1-6 TRBD1 NA TRBV28 16 CASRYRTGTYNSPLHF TGTGCCAGCAGATACCGGACAGGGACCTATAATTCACCCCTCCACTTT
TRBJ2-3 TRBD1 NA TRBV18 17 CASSPKTGVHKEDTQYF TGTGCCAGCTCACCTAAGACAGGGGTTCATAAGGAAGATACGCAGTATTTT
TRBJ2-1 TRBD1 NA TRBV12-3/TRBV12-4 13 CASRRTGYNEQFF TGTGCCAGCAGGCGGACAGGATACAATGAGCAGTTCTTC
TRBJ1-1 NA NA TRBV5-4 13 CASSLKGGTEAFF TGTGCCAGCAGCTTGAAGGGGGGGACTGAAGCTTTCTTT
TRBJ1-2 NA few TRBV3-1/TRBV3-2 14 CASSAGTTNYGYTF TGTGCCAGCAGTGCAGGGACAACTAACTATGGCTACACCTTC
TRBJ1-6 NA NA TRBV4-3 14 CASSPSGGNSPLHF TGCGCCAGCAGCCCGTCCGGGGGGAATTCACCCCTCCACTTT
TRBJ2-1 NA NA TRBV13 16 CASSLGRRSSYNEQFF TGTGCCAGCAGCTTAGGCCGTAGGAGCTCCTACAATGAGCAGTTCTTC
TRBJ1-6 NA NA TRBV12-3/TRBV12-4 13 CASSWRRSSPLHF TGTGCCAGCAGTTGGCGCCGGAGTTCACCCCTCCACTTT
TRBJ1-1 NA once TRBV19 16 CASRMSFRFGNTEAFF TGTGCCAGTAGGATGTCGTTCAGATTTGGGAACACTGAAGCTTTCTTT